These 24 T cell receptor beta chains originate from one sample sequenced in a study of blood T cell repertoires in COVID-19. Only in-frame clones appear in the TCRdb table, and some are missing; sequencing was by immunoSEQ multiplex PCR. The sample holds over 100,000 clones; around 88% are singletons and the top ten take less than 4.5%. Sequenced sample: peripheral blood. The receptors derive from a man aged 55 to 70 with COVID-19, enrolled during active disease.

The sample holds one count of this clone. This chain links TRBV6-6 with TRBJ2-7, with 10 bases matching TRBD1. CDR1 and CDR2 (germline): MNHNY, SVGAGI (reference sequence). This CDR3 is 15 amino acids long. The V and J ends lost 5 bases and 4 bases, in that order; junction bases with no gene match: 8. This CDR3 reads CASSARQGAGYEQYF. The CDR3 DNA is TGTGCCAGCAGTGCCCGACAGGGGGCCGGGTACGAGCAGTACTTC.

DNA of the CDR3: TGTGCCAGCAGTCAGAAGCCTAGCGGGGTAAGCTCTGGGGCCAACGTCCTGACTTTC. It translates to CASSQKPSGVSSGANVLTF. This rearrangement joins TRBV6-6 to TRBJ2-6, with TRBD2 matching over 9 bases. Germline trimming cut 5 bases from V and 0 bases from J; bases unmatched to any gene: 11. Germline loops: CDR1 MNHNY, CDR2 SVGAGI (reference sequence). The CDR3 contains 19 residues.

The V gene is TRBV19, the J gene TRBJ2-7; D remains unclear. Trimming shortened V by 6 bases and J by 2 bases, and 17 bases separated the two germline ends. Germline values: CDR1 LNHDA, CDR2 SQIVND (reference sequence). The CDR3 runs to 15 residues. The CDR3 is CASRAKLDPPYEQYF. CDR3 bases: TGTGCCAGTAGGGCAAAGCTAGACCCCCCCTACGAGCAGTACTTC.

The chain carries TRBV10-2 and TRBJ1-6; D is possibly TRBD1 (5 bases). CDR1 and CDR2 (germline): WSHSY, SAAADI. V gave up 6 bases and J gave up 9 bases, with 15 bases separating them. This CDR3 region has 14 residues. This CDR3 is CASRARMGGSPLHF. CDR3 in DNA: TGCGCCAGCAGAGCTCGAATGGGGGGTTCACCCCTCCACTTT.

CDR3 sequence (DNA): TGCGCCAGCAGCCTAATCCCAGGGGTGAACACTGAAGCTTTCTTT. Amino acids: CASSLIPGVNTEAFF. The genes are TRBV5-1 and TRBJ1-1; possibly TRBD1 for D (6 bases). This CDR3 spans 15 amino acids. Germline values: CDR1 SGHRS, CDR2 YFSETQ. V lost 4 bases and J 0 bases, leaving 13 bases between the germline ends.

CDR3 region: CASSYGANQPQHF. The DNA of the CDR3 is TGTGCCAGCAGTTACGGGGCCAATCAGCCCCAGCATTTT. The V and J genes are TRBV6-2 or TRBV6-3 and TRBJ1-5; TRBD1 is a possible D gene (5 bases). This CDR3 region has 13 residues. With 2 bases removed from V and 3 bases from J, the gap between germline ends came to 5 bases. CDR1 is MNHEY, CDR2 SVGEGT, per germline.

The rearrangement uses TRBV30 and TRBJ1-1; TRBD1 matches 10 bases. The V and J ends lost 0 bases and 0 bases, in that order; junction bases with no gene match: 4. The length of the CDR3 is 16 residues. Germline V gives CDR1 GTSNPN, CDR2 SVGIG (reference sequence). CDR3 bases: TGTGCCTGGAGTGTTCAGACAGGGGGCATGAACACTGAAGCTTTCTTT. Protein product: CAWSVQTGGMNTEAFF.

V and J are TRBV27 and TRBJ1-2, with D uncertain. The ends were cut back, 1 base at V and 5 bases at J, with 14 bases in the middle. The CDR3 contains 15 residues. Looked up from germline, CDR1 is MNHEY and CDR2 is SMNVEV (reference sequence). The CDR3 sequence is CASSLWSESPYGYTF. The CDR3 nucleotides are TGTGCCAGCAGTTTATGGTCGGAGAGCCCTTATGGCTACACCTTC.

This clone has a single count. The chain combines TRBV10-2 with TRBJ1-5; a possible D gene is TRBD1 (6 bases). Trimming shortened V by 6 bases and J by 3 bases, and 12 bases separated the two germline ends. The V gene's germline CDR1 is WSHSY and CDR2 SAAADI. The CDR3 is 14 residues long. The chain's CDR3 is CASRDTGNNQPQHF. The CDR3 nucleotides are TGCGCCAGCAGAGACACAGGGAACAATCAGCCCCAGCATTTT.

This chain uses TRBV27 with TRBJ1-3; TRBD1 matches at 8 bases. Germline V gene sequence: CDR1 MNHEY, CDR2 SMNVEV (reference sequence). J was trimmed by 0 bases and V by 6 bases; bases with no gene match: 4. This CDR3 region has 15 residues. CDR3 sequence reads: CASRETGVSGNTIYF. For the CDR3, the DNA is TGTGCCAGCAGGGAGACAGGGGTCTCTGGAAACACCATATATTTT.

Details on this clone: Within the sample, other DNA sequences also encode this same CDR3. This chain links TRBV9 with TRBJ1-6; no clear D gene. V was trimmed by 3 bases and J by 7 bases, leaving 14 bases between them. The CDR3 has 15 residues. In germline, CDR1 is SGDLS, CDR2 YYNGEE. The DNA for the CDR3 is TGTGCCAGCAGCGCCGCCGGGAGAGGAAATTCACCCCTCCACTTT. Its translation is CASSAAGRGNSPLHF.

A remark on this clone: The same CDR3 is also encoded by other DNA sequences in this sample. The rearrangement uses TRBV7-3 and TRBJ1-1; maybe TRBD1 (6 bases). This CDR3 is 13 amino acids long. V was trimmed by 5 bases and J by 5 bases, leaving 12 bases between them. The germline CDR1 and CDR2 sequences are SGHTA and FQGTGA. The CDR3 DNA follows: TGTGCCAGCAGCAGTACAGGGAATACTGAAGCTTTCTTT. This sequence encodes CASSSTGNTEAFF.

The CDR3 bases are TGTGCCAGTAGTCTACTAGCGGGGGCCTTTAAAGGAGAGCTGTTTTTT. Its protein is CASSLLAGAFKGELFF. The chain employs TRBV19 and TRBJ2-2; TRBD2 matches 11 bases. This CDR3 has 16 amino acids. V lost 5 bases, J lost 11 bases, and 13 bases stayed unmatched. CDR1 LNHDA and CDR2 SQIVND come from the germline V gene (reference sequence).

This chain joins TRBV6-5 and TRBJ2-5; 8 bases align to TRBD2. V lost 6 bases to trimming and J lost 1 base; unmatched junction nucleotides: 4. The germline V gene has CDR1 MNHEY and CDR2 SVGAGI. The CDR3 loop spans 14 amino acids. The DNA of the CDR3 is TGTGCCAGCAGCCGAGCGGGGGCCCAAGAGACCCAGTACTTC. It specifies CASSRAGAQETQYF.

J is TRBJ2-7 and V is TRBV9, with D possibly being TRBD1 (6 bases). CDR3 length equals 12 residues. The ends were cut back, 4 bases at V and 6 bases at J, with 11 bases in the middle. Germline CDR1 and CDR2: SGDLS and YYNGEE. The CDR3 loop reads CASSITGTEQYF. The CDR3, as DNA: TGTGCCAGCAGCATAACAGGGACCGAGCAGTACTTC.

The rearrangement uses TRBV9 and TRBJ2-5, with 8 bases matching TRBD1. The ends lost 1 base at V and 4 bases at J; junction bases unmatched: 6. The germline V gene encodes CDR1 SGDLS and CDR2 YYNGEE. The CDR3 is 15 amino acids. CDR3 DNA: TGTGCCAGCAGCGTATTAGGACAGGGCCGAGAGACCCAGTACTTC. Residues: CASSVLGQGRETQYF.

The J gene is TRBJ1-6, the V gene TRBV7-6, with 9 bases identical to TRBD1. The CDR3 is 17 amino acids. J was trimmed by 9 bases and V by 2 bases; bases with no gene match: 11. Germline V gene data show CDR1 as SGHVS and CDR2 as FNYEAQ. CDR3 DNA: TGTGCCAGCAGCTTAACGGGACAGGGACTTGGAGGTTCACCCCTCCACTTT. Its translation is CASSLTGQGLGGSPLHF.

CDR3 region: CASSLAEGRNTIYF. In DNA form, the CDR3 reads TGTGCCAGCAGCTTGGCAGAGGGCAGAAACACCATATATTTT. V is TRBV5-4 and J is TRBJ1-3; the D is unclear. This CDR3 spans 14 amino acids. The V gene lost 0 bases and the J gene lost 5 bases, with 9 bases spanning the gap. Germline V gives CDR1 SGHNT, CDR2 YYREEE (reference sequence).

This rearrangement joins TRBV13 to TRBJ1-4; TRBD1 aligns across 12 bases. V dropped 6 bases and J dropped 7; count of bases not matched to a gene: 9. The length of the CDR3 is 16 residues. From germline, CDR1 is PRHDT and CDR2 FYEKMQ (reference sequence). The CDR3 sequence: CASSSGQGAMSEKLFF. DNA for the CDR3: TGTGCCAGCAGTTCGGGACAGGGGGCGATGAGTGAAAAACTGTTTTTT.

CDR3 nucleotide sequence: TGCGCCAGCAGCTTGGCTCCTATAATGACTACGATGGGCTACACCTTC. This sequence encodes CASSLAPIMTTMGYTF. The chain recombines TRBV5-1 with TRBJ1-2; D is uncertain. CDR1 and CDR2 from the germline V gene are SGHRS and YFSETQ. The CDR3 is 16 residues long. The V gene lost 0 bases and the J gene lost 8 bases, with 20 bases spanning the gap.

The rearrangement joins TRBV25-1 to TRBJ2-7, with 8 bases identical to TRBD1. Per the germline V gene, CDR1 is MGHDK and CDR2 is SYGVNS. V was clipped by 3 bases and J by 7 bases; unmatched bases: 11. CDR3 length: 15 amino acids. CDR3 amino acids: CASSEKGRGLQEQYF. As DNA, the CDR3 is TGTGCCAGCAGTGAGAAGGGCAGGGGGCTCCAGGAGCAGTACTTC.

About this clone: Its ends do not fully match the called genes, so a read error is possible. The CDR3 nucleotides are TGTGCTAGCAGCTTAGTAGCGGGGGGGCTAGAGACCCAGTACTTC. Its protein product is CASSLVAGGLETQYF. The genes are TRBV7-7 and TRBJ2-5; 11 positions match TRBD2. The CDR3 consists of 15 residues. Per the germline V gene, CDR1 is SSHAT and CDR2 is FNYEAQ (reference sequence).

The V gene is TRBV9, the J gene TRBJ1-1; D is ambiguous. This CDR3 has 16 amino acids. Between the trimmed V and J ends, which lost 0 bases and 6 bases, there was a span of 18 bases. From germline, CDR1 is SGDLS and CDR2 YYNGEE. This CDR3 reads CASSVVAAPGGAEAFF. In nucleotides, the CDR3 is TGTGCCAGCAGCGTAGTAGCAGCCCCTGGTGGCGCTGAAGCTTTCTTT.

The DNA for the CDR3 is TGCGCCAGCAGCTTGGAAGGAACAGGGGACGGTAACTATGGCTACACCTTC. Its translation: CASSLEGTGDGNYGYTF. V and J are TRBV5-1 and TRBJ1-2, with 7 nucleotides matching TRBD1. Germline V gene lookup returns CDR1 SGHRS and CDR2 YFSETQ. CDR3 length: 17 amino acids. Trimming took 0 bases from V and 1 from J; bases not matched to a gene: 9.